The T cell receptor beta chain under discussion was sequenced for a study of CD8+ T cells in alopecia areata. The overall study: Treated patients were given 5 to 10 mg oral tofacitinib twice daily. Study-wide results and caveats: Compared with mice, patients displayed less clear TCR sharing, possibly for HLA-related reasons. Scalp lesions, especially in alopecia totalis/universalis, had higher clonality than normal scalp.

In alopecia areata patients, both lesional scalp punch biopsies and peripheral blood were collected. Isolated RNA was reverse transcribed into cDNA used as the sequencing template. Assay: immunoSEQ multiplex PCR; the TCRdb copy retains only in-frame clones and omits some. Of roughly 16,000 clones listed, roughly three fifths are singletons. The germline CDR1 and CDR2 sequences are SQVTM and ANQGSEA. The CDR3 runs 15 residues. V lost 0 bases, J lost 5 bases, and 9 bases stayed unmatched. Concerning this clone itself: Its antigen is still unknown.

The sequenced material came from skin. This sequence joins TRBV29-1 and TRBJ2-7, with 8 positions matching TRBD1. This TCR was recovered from a human donor with alopecia areata. For the CDR3, the DNA is TGCAGCGTTGAAGAGTGGAGACAGGGGAGCAACGAGCAGTACTTC. As protein: CSVEEWRQGSNEQYF.